This T cell receptor (beta chain) is from a study of control samples from healthy donors and cancer patients. Repertoires were generated with immunoSEQ multiplex PCR, while TCRdb's copy carries only in-frame clones and drops some. The table records 26,000 or so clones, about nine tenths of them present only once. V was shortened by 3 bases and J by 0 bases, with 10 bases between the two germline ends. This CDR3 spans 15 amino acids. Germline values: CDR1 KGHDR, CDR2 SFDVKD. The sequenced sample consisted of PBMCs. The TCR was taken from a man aged 50 to 60 with lung cancer. The chain joins TRBV24-1 to TRBJ2-5; D call uncertain. In nucleotides, the CDR3 is TGTGCCACCAGTGATCCCCGACTGTACCAAGAGACCCAGTACTTC. Translating gives CATSDPRLYQETQYF.